The sequence of this T cell receptor (beta chain) was determined in a study of T cells after yellow fever vaccination. Study results and limitations: A limited proportion of clonotypes was detected within both the CD4 and CD8 compartments.

V shed 8 bases and J 1 base; nucleotides not matched to a gene: 9. CDR1 LGHNA and CDR2 YSLEER come from the germline V gene. This CDR3 region has 15 residues. Only a few counts were recorded for this clonotype. Its cognate antigen is unknown. TCRdb redid the calling of the 5' RACE reads with MiXCR, one entry per CDR3 protein. Of some 670,000 distinct CDR3 sequences in the sample, 9% to 15% were seen once. The material was PBMCs, obtained on the day of the yellow fever booster vaccination. The sequence derives from a man aged 30 to 39 who received the YFV17D yellow fever vaccine. This rearrangement joins TRBV4-3 to TRBJ2-3, with 7 nucleotides matching TRBD2. CDR3 loop: CASAQDLAGTDTQYF. The CDR3 coding sequence is TGCGCCAGCGCCCAAGATCTAGCGGGCACAGATACGCAGTATTTT.